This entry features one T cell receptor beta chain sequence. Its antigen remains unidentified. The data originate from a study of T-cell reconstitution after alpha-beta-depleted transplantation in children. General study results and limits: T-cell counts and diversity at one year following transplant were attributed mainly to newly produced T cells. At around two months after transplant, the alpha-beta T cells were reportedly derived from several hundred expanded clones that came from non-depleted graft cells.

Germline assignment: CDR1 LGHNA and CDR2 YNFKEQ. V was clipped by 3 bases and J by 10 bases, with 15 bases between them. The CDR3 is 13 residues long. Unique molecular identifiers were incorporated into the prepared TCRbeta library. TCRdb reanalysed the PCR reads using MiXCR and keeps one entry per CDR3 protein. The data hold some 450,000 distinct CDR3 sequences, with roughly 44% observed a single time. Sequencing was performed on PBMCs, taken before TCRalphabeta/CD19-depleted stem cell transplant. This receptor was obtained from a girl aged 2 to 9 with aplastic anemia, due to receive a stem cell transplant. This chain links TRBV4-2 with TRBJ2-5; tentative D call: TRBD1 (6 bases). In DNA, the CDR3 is TGTGCCAGCAGCCACGGAAAGGGGGATGTCCAGTACTTC. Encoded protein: CASSHGKGDVQYF.